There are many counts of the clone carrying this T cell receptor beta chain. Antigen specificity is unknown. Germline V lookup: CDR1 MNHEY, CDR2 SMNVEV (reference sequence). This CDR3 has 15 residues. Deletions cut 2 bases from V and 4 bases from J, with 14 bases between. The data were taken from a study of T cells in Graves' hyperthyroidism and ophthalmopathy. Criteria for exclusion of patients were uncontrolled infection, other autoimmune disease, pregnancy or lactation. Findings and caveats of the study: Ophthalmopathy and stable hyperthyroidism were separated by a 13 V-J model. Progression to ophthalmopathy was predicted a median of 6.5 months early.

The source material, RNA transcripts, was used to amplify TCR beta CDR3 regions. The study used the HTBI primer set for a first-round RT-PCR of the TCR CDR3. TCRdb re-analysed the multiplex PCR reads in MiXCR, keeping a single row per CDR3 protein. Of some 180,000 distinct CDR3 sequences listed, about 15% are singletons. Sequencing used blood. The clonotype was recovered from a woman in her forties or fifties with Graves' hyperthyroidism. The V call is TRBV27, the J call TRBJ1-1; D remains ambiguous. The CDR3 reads CASSLVLPAGTEAFF. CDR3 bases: TGTGCCAGCAGTTTAGTGCTACCGGCGGGCACTGAAGCTTTCTTT.